The 18 T cell receptor beta chains reported below all come from one sample, sequenced in a study of T cell responses to AZD1222 COVID-19 vaccine. Sequenced by immunoSEQ multiplex PCR; TCRdb stores in-frame clones only, minus some. The repertoire includes around 130,000 clones, 89% of them detected once, and about 4.8% sits in the top ten. This material consisted of peripheral blood, taken on day 0 of AZD1222 vaccination. The source is an adult in good health.

This chain uses TRBV5-1 with TRBJ2-5; D is ambiguous. Between the trimmed V and J ends, which lost 4 bases and 0 bases, there was a span of 7 bases. From germline, CDR1 is SGHRS and CDR2 YFSETQ. The CDR3 totals 13 residues. CDR3: CASSIRDQETQYF. The CDR3 DNA sequence: TGCGCCAGCAGCATCCGGGACCAAGAGACCCAGTACTTC.

The rearrangement joins TRBV6-5 to TRBJ1-1, with D maybe TRBD1 (5 bases). Between the trimmed V and J ends, which lost 2 bases and 4 bases, there was a span of 14 bases. Germline CDR1 reads MNHEY; CDR2 reads SVGAGI. The CDR3 runs 15 residues. CDR3 sequence: CASSYNPGVATEAFF. The CDR3 DNA sequence: TGTGCCAGCAGTTACAATCCGGGGGTGGCCACTGAAGCTTTCTTT.

This clone appeared a single time. The chain is built from TRBV9 and TRBJ2-7; D not certain. V gave up 0 bases and J gave up 2 bases, with 12 bases separating them. The CDR3 is 15 residues long. Germline values: CDR1 SGDLS, CDR2 YYNGEE. The CDR3 bases are TGTGCCAGCAGCGTAGGGGTAGGGCACACCTACGAGCAGTACTTC. As protein: CASSVGVGHTYEQYF.

CDR3 residues: CASSYQGFEELFF. CDR3 nucleotides: TGTGCCAGCAGTTATCAAGGGTTTGAGGAGCTGTTTTTT. This sequence joins TRBV6-2 or TRBV6-3 and TRBJ2-2; D is ambiguous. With 3 bases removed from V and 10 bases from J, the gap between germline ends came to 12 bases. The CDR3 loop spans 13 amino acids. Germline CDR1 reads MNHEY; CDR2 reads SVGEGT.

The chain has TRBV29-1 and TRBJ1-1; D gene unclear. Germline V lookup: CDR1 SQVTM, CDR2 ANQGSEA. This CDR3 has 10 amino acids. The V end was cut by 6 bases, the J end by 8 bases, with 10 bases between. The CDR3 sequence is CSVGQREAFF. Written as DNA, the CDR3 is TGCAGCGTAGGTCAGAGAGAAGCTTTCTTT.

The rearrangement links TRBV4-1 to TRBJ2-7, with D perhaps matching TRBD2 (6 bases). This CDR3 contains 15 residues. Germline V gene sequence: CDR1 MGHRA, CDR2 YSYEKL. V lost 0 bases and J lost 2, with 11 bases in between. The CDR3: CASSQEAREAYEQYF. Here the CDR3 DNA reads TGCGCCAGCAGCCAAGAAGCCAGGGAGGCCTACGAGCAGTACTTC.

This chain connects TRBV3-1 (or the pseudogene TRBV3-2) to TRBJ2-7; D ambiguous. CDR1 is LGHDT and CDR2 is YNNKEL in the germline V gene (reference sequence). V was trimmed by 0 bases and J by 3 bases, leaving 18 bases between them. This CDR3 contains 17 residues. The CDR3 region is CASSQDRRVSEVYEQYF. DNA of the CDR3: TGTGCCAGCAGCCAAGATCGAAGGGTTTCTGAGGTCTACGAGCAGTACTTC.

The rearrangement joins TRBV6-5 to TRBJ1-3; D possibly corresponds to TRBD1 (5 bases). Germline lookup yields CDR1 MNHEY and CDR2 SVGAGI. The CDR3 totals 15 residues. V was clipped by 8 bases and J by 3 bases, with 17 bases between them. The CDR3 nucleotides read TGTGCCAGCGGGAACCGGGGGGGTATTGGAAACACCATATATTTT. Translating it yields CASGNRGGIGNTIYF.

The genes are TRBV19 and TRBJ1-6; D is ambiguous. From germline, CDR1 is LNHDA and CDR2 SQIVND (reference sequence). The CDR3 has 15 residues. Trimming pared 4 bases from V and 7 bases from J, leaving 14 bases between. CDR3 loop: CASSTKTRQNSPLHF. CDR3 nucleotides: TGTGCCAGTAGTACGAAGACAAGGCAAAATTCACCCCTCCACTTT. The full variable domain, rest sourced from reference TRBV19 and TRBJ1-6, is DGGITQSPKYLFRKEGQNVTLSCEQNLNHDAMYWYRQDPGQGLRLIYYSQIVNDFQKGDIAEGYSVSREKKESFPLTVTSAQKNPTAFYLCASSTKTRQNSPLHFGNGTRLTVT.

The chain recombines TRBV14 with TRBJ2-1; 8 positions agree with TRBD1. Trimming at V came to 0 bases and at J to 7 bases, leaving 20 bases not matched to a gene. Germline V gives CDR1 SGHDN, CDR2 FVKESK. The CDR3 is 20 residues long. The CDR3 region is CASSQEFPHPRNRGSNEQFF. DNA of the CDR3: TGTGCCAGCAGCCAAGAGTTTCCACACCCCCGGAACAGGGGGTCAAATGAGCAGTTCTTC.

The V gene is TRBV20-1, the J gene TRBJ2-5, with a weak D call TRBD2 (5 bases). This CDR3 is built from 14 residues. V lost 3 bases to trimming and J lost 2 bases, with 13 bases between them. Per the germline V gene, CDR1 is DFQATT and CDR2 is SNEGSKA (reference sequence). CDR3 protein: CSASLIGKQETQYF. In DNA form, the CDR3 reads TGCAGTGCTAGTCTTATCGGGAAACAAGAGACCCAGTACTTC.

V usage is TRBV7-2 and J usage is TRBJ2-1; D uncertain. This CDR3 region has 13 residues. The germline V gene has CDR1 SGHTA and CDR2 FQGNSA. V was pared by 5 bases and J by 3 bases, with 8 bases between. The CDR3 DNA reads as TGTGCCAGCAGCACCTATAACTACAATGAGCAGTTCTTC. It is translated as CASSTYNYNEQFF.

The chain recombines TRBV7-8 with TRBJ1-1; possibly TRBD1 for D (5 bases). Germline-derived CDR1 and CDR2 are SGHVS and FQNEAQ. With 0 bases removed from V and 1 base from J, the gap between germline ends came to 9 bases. The CDR3 consists of 15 residues. The CDR3 is CASSLALGTNTEAFF. The CDR3 region has the DNA TGTGCCAGCAGCTTAGCGCTCGGGACGAACACTGAAGCTTTCTTT.

This rearrangement joins TRBV12-3 or TRBV12-4 to TRBJ2-5; 7 bases are shared with TRBD2. This CDR3 has 13 amino acids. After removal of 6 bases from V and 2 bases from J, the junction contained 3 bases not matched to a gene. The chain's CDR3 is CASSPAGQETQYF. CDR3 sequence (DNA): TGTGCCAGCAGCCCAGCGGGGCAAGAGACCCAGTACTTC.

This clone was observed once. V gene TRBV6-1 combines with J gene TRBJ2-1; D might be TRBD2 (6 bases). The CDR3 length is 16 residues. The germline V and J ends were trimmed by 1 base and 5 bases, with 15 bases remaining between them. CDR1 is MNHNS and CDR2 is SASEGT in the germline V gene. CDR3 bases: TGTGCCAGCAGTGAAGTCGCCGGGACTGGTGACAATGAGCAGTTCTTC. Its protein product is CASSEVAGTGDNEQFF.

The chain has TRBV7-3 and TRBJ2-1; D not resolved. The germline CDR1 and CDR2 sequences are SGHTA and FQGTGA. With 3 bases removed from V and 7 bases from J, the gap between germline ends came to 19 bases. The CDR3 is made up of 16 amino acids. The CDR3 protein is CASSFRALRSGNEQFF. The CDR3 region has the DNA TGTGCCAGCAGCTTTAGGGCGCTTAGGAGTGGTAATGAGCAGTTCTTC.

J is TRBJ2-7 and V is TRBV15; TRBD1 matches 9 bases. The junction had 4 bases not matched to a gene; V was cut back by 4 bases and J by 3 bases. Germline CDR1 reads LNHNV; CDR2 reads YYDKDF (reference sequence). There are 14 residues in the CDR3. The CDR3 reads CATSKWDRDYEQYF. The DNA for the CDR3 is TGTGCCACCAGCAAGTGGGACAGGGACTACGAGCAGTACTTC.

The V and J genes are TRBV7-2 and TRBJ2-3, with 9 bases aligning to TRBD1. The V gene end was trimmed by 5 bases and the J gene end by 3 bases; junction bases not matched to a gene: 9. The CDR3 extends over 16 amino acids. The V gene's germline CDR1 is SGHTA and CDR2 FQGNSA. The CDR3 loop is CASSLQSGTGTDTQYF. The DNA for the CDR3 is TGTGCCAGCAGCCTGCAATCCGGGACAGGGACAGATACGCAGTATTTT.